This is a list of T cell receptor beta chains from one sample in a study of shared clonotypes between healthy human individuals. The assay was immunoSEQ multiplex PCR, and TCRdb's table has in-frame clones only and misses some. This sample carries about 490,000 clones, around four fifths of them seen once, and the ten largest clones take about 12%. The sequencing input was PBMCs. Receptor source: a woman in her thirties or forties in good health. Some clones in this sample may be carry-over from other donors' samples. Both conserved end residues are part of each CDR3. The D gene is left open where the match is weak. The listing skips clone size in some rows; elsewhere it reads once, few, many or a size class.

TRBV10-3,TRBJ2-3,.,.,TGTGCCATCAGTGACCCGCCGGGGGGCACAGATACGCAGTATTTT,CAISDPPGGTDTQYF
TRBV4-3,TRBJ2-1,once,.,TGCGCCAGCAGCCAAGATCGGAACAATGAGCAGTTCTTC,CASSQDRNNEQFF
TRBV11-2,TRBJ1-1,few,.,TGTGCCAGCAGTTGGACATTAGCTGAAGCTTTCTTT,CASSWTLAEAFF
TRBV5-4,TRBJ2-1,.,TRBD2,TGTGCCAGCAGCTTAAGAGCGGGAGGCAAGTATGAGCAGTTCTTC,CASSLRAGGKYEQFF
TRBV28,TRBJ1-5,.,TRBD1,TGTGCCAGCAGTTTAGGACAGGGAAACAATCAGCCCCAGCATTTT,CASSLGQGNNQPQHF
TRBV7-2,TRBJ2-2,.,TRBD1,TGTGCCAGCAGCTTTGACACAGGGGATCACGGGGAGCTGTTTTTT,CASSFDTGDHGELFF
TRBV7-9,TRBJ1-1,few,.,TGTGCCAGCACGCTGATGGGTCGAGAAGCTTTCTTT,CASTLMGREAFF
TRBV10-2,TRBJ2-1,.,TRBD1,TGCGCCAGCAGCCAGACAGGGCCCTACAATGAGCAGTTCTTC,CASSQTGPYNEQFF
TRBV7-3,TRBJ2-5,.,.,TGTGCCAGCAGCTTACTCGCGGGGGCCCAAGAGACCCAGTACTTC,CASSLLAGAQETQYF
TRBV18,TRBJ2-1,.,TRBD2,TGTGCCAGCTCACCACTGAGCGGGAGGGCATCCTACAATGAGCAGTTCTTC,CASSPLSGRASYNEQFF
TRBV7-3,TRBJ2-3,.,TRBD1,TGTGCCAGCAGCTTAACAGGGGGCCCAGATACGCAGTATTTT,CASSLTGGPDTQYF
TRBV30,TRBJ1-5,.,.,TGTGCCTGGAGTGTTGGGGGTTTCGGCGATCAGCCCCAGCATTTT,CAWSVGGFGDQPQHF
TRBV14,TRBJ2-7,.,.,TGTGCCAGCAGCCAAAGCAAGGGCCGGGTACAGTACTTC,CASSQSKGRVQYF
TRBV4-2,TRBJ2-7,.,.,TGTGCCAGCAGCCAAGATCACAGCGAGCAGTACTTC,CASSQDHSEQYF
TRBV5-6,TRBJ1-4,.,.,TGTGCCAGCAGCTTGGGCCCCCGGGAAAAACTGTTTTTT,CASSLGPREKLFF
TRBV11-3,TRBJ2-1,.,.,TGTGCCAGCAGCTTGTCGGGAGTCCGAAATGAGCAGTTCTTC,CASSLSGVRNEQFF
TRBV7-9,TRBJ1-4,.,TRBD1,TGTGCCAGCAGCTTCGGGACAGGCGTGGAAAAACTGTTTTTT,CASSFGTGVEKLFF
TRBV11-2,TRBJ1-1,.,.,TGTGCCAGCAGCCTCTGGGGGGCAGAAGCTTTCTTT,CASSLWGAEAFF
TRBV11-2,TRBJ2-5,once,.,TGTGCCAGCAGCTCCCAGAGGGTTTCGGGAGAGACCCAGTACTTC,CASSSQRVSGETQYF
TRBV5-4,TRBJ2-1,few,.,TGTGCCAGCAACGGGGACGGGAGATACAATGAGCAGTTCTTC,CASNGDGRYNEQFF
TRBV28,TRBJ2-7,many,TRBD2,TGTGCCAGCAGTTTCCGCGGGGGGGAGGCGTACGAGCAGTACTTC,CASSFRGGEAYEQYF
TRBV5-6,TRBJ2-3,.,TRBD2,TGTGCCAGCAGCCTCAGGACTAGCGGCGGCACAGATACGCAGTATTTT,CASSLRTSGGTDTQYF
TRBV18,TRBJ2-3,.,TRBD1,TGTGCCAGCTCACCCGACAGGGTAGTGACAGATACGCAGTATTTT,CASSPDRVVTDTQYF
TRBV28,TRBJ2-6,once,.,TGTGCCAGCAGCTTTAGGGAGGTTAAGGTCAGACAGGGCACCGTCTCTGGGGCCAACGTCCTGACTTTC,CASSFREVKVRQGTVSGANVLTF
TRBV15,TRBJ2-5,few,TRBD2,TGTGCCACCAGCAGAGAACTAGCGGGAGTCGGAGAGACCCAGTACTTC,CATSRELAGVGETQYF
TRBV18,TRBJ2-1,.,.,TGTGCCAGCTCACCACGGGGCTTTTATGGCAATGAGCAGTTCTTC,CASSPRGFYGNEQFF
TRBV2,TRBJ1-2,.,TRBD1,TGTGCCAGCATCCGGGACAGGAGTCAGGATGGCTACACCTTC,CASIRDRSQDGYTF